The 28 T cell receptor beta chains below come from one sample, sequenced in a study of cytomegalovirus exposure and HLA in healthy donors. The protocol was immunoSEQ multiplex PCR, while the TCRdb copy is restricted to in-frame clones and leaves out a portion. The table includes some 260,000 clones, 90% detected once. Sequencing input: PBMCs. These receptors all stem from a young woman in good health and CMV-seronegative.

CDR3 region: CASSSYGLAGRPSYEQYF. DNA of the CDR3: TGTGCCAGCAGCTCATACGGACTAGCGGGGCGACCCTCCTACGAGCAGTACTTC. The chain couples TRBV7-9 to TRBJ2-7, with 12 positions matching TRBD2. CDR1 and CDR2 from the germline V gene are SEHNR and FQNEAQ (reference sequence). This CDR3 spans 18 amino acids. V was pared by 4 bases and J by 0 bases, with 10 bases of the junction left unmatched.

The chain carries TRBV28 and TRBJ2-7; 8 bases agree with TRBD1. The V gene end was trimmed by 5 bases and the J gene end by 9 bases; junction bases not matched to a gene: 12. Germline V lookup: CDR1 MDHEN, CDR2 SYDVKM. The CDR3 sequence is 14 residues long. The CDR3 DNA sequence: TGTGCCAGCAGTACCGGGACAGGTGCTGCGGGGCAGTACTTC. Its protein is CASSTGTGAAGQYF.

The rearrangement uses TRBV7-2 and TRBJ1-3; D ambiguous. Trimming pared 1 base from V and 0 bases from J, leaving 10 bases between. This CDR3 spans 16 amino acids. From germline, CDR1 is SGHTA and CDR2 FQGNSA. CDR3 region: CASSLVDPRSGNTIYF. The CDR3 DNA sequence: TGTGCCAGCAGCTTAGTCGACCCGCGCTCTGGAAACACCATATATTTT.

The CDR3 DNA reads as TGTGCCAGTAGCCGCCTAGTAGGGAGCTATGGCTACACCTTC. Its protein is CASSRLVGSYGYTF. J is TRBJ1-2 and V is TRBV19; D remains unclear. The CDR3 loop spans 14 amino acids. Trimming stripped 6 bases from V and 4 bases from J, with 15 bases between. Germline-derived CDR1 and CDR2 are LNHDA and SQIVND (reference sequence).

This chain uses TRBV7-6 with TRBJ2-2; the D gene is possibly TRBD1 (5 bases). The CDR3 spans 13 residues. The V end was cut by 5 bases, the J end by 5 bases, with 9 bases between. Germline CDR1 SGHVS, CDR2 FNYEAQ. As DNA, the CDR3 is TGTGCCAGCAGCCTTCAGGGAACCGGGGAGCTGTTTTTT. Translated: CASSLQGTGELFF.

The J gene is TRBJ2-7, the V gene TRBV29-1; TRBD1 matches at 8 bases. This CDR3 is built from 14 residues. The trim removed 2 bases at V and 6 bases at J, leaving 9 bases unmatched. Germline V gives CDR1 SQVTM, CDR2 ANQGSEA. DNA for the CDR3: TGCAGCGTTGAATCGGGTCAGGGGGCCGGCGAGCAGTACTTC. This encodes CSVESGQGAGEQYF.

Remarks on this clone: The identical CDR3 is also encoded by other nucleotide sequences in the sample. This rearrangement joins TRBV6-1 to TRBJ2-7; a weak D match, TRBD1 (5 bases). CDR1 MNHNS and CDR2 SASEGT come from the germline V gene. The CDR3 extends over 12 amino acids. The V and J ends lost 3 bases and 4 bases respectively, with 7 bases between them. CDR3 DNA: TGTGCCAGCAGTGAGACAGCTTACGAGCAGTACTTC. This gives the protein CASSETAYEQYF.

In nucleotides, the CDR3 is TGTGCCAGCCGCTCACAGAGTCGGTACAATGAGCAGTTCTTC. Residues: CASRSQSRYNEQFF. The chain joins TRBV13 to TRBJ2-1; D call uncertain. V was pared by 8 bases and J by 4 bases, with 15 bases between. The germline CDR1 and CDR2 sequences are PRHDT and FYEKMQ (reference sequence). This CDR3 contains 14 residues.

The genes are TRBV4-1 and TRBJ2-1; 7 bases agree with TRBD2. The V gene end was trimmed by 0 bases and the J gene end by 10 bases; junction bases not matched to a gene: 12. Germline CDR1 reads MGHRA; CDR2 reads YSYEKL. CDR3 length: 16 residues. The CDR3 region is CASSQEWFSREHEQFF. Here the CDR3 DNA reads TGCGCCAGCAGCCAAGAATGGTTCTCGCGGGAGCACGAGCAGTTCTTC.

This clone has only a few counts. J is TRBJ2-7 and V is TRBV2, with 10 positions matching TRBD1. Per the germline V gene, CDR1 is SNHLY and CDR2 is FYNNEI. The J segment lost 3 bases and the V segment lost 4 bases, leaving 0 bases of the junction unmatched. CDR3 length: 13 residues. The DNA of the CDR3 is TGTGCCAGCAGTGGGACAGGGGGCTACGAGCAGTACTTC. Its translation: CASSGTGGYEQYF.

The CDR3 loop reads CATSGGGTSYNEQFF. The CDR3 bases are TGTGCCACCAGCGGCGGAGGTACCTCCTACAATGAGCAGTTCTTC. The chain joins TRBV15 to TRBJ2-1, with D perhaps TRBD2 (5 bases). Germline V gives CDR1 LNHNV, CDR2 YYDKDF (reference sequence). Trimming pared 5 bases from V and 0 bases from J, leaving 11 bases between. The CDR3 covers 15 residues.

The chain is built from TRBV10-3 and TRBJ2-7, with 8 bases identical to TRBD1. The germline V gene encodes CDR1 ENHRY and CDR2 SYGVKD. The CDR3 is made up of 15 amino acids. V dropped 2 bases and J dropped 3; count of bases not matched to a gene: 6. The DNA of the CDR3 is TGTGCCATCAGTGAGGGACCCGGACAGGGCTACGAGCAGTACTTC. This sequence encodes CAISEGPGQGYEQYF.

The genes are TRBV2 and TRBJ2-7; 9 nucleotides match TRBD1. V trimming: 6 bases; J trimming: 1 base; junction bases outside the gene matches: 7. This CDR3 has 15 residues. The V gene's germline CDR1 is SNHLY and CDR2 FYNNEI. In DNA form, the CDR3 reads TGTGCCAGCAGGTCCCGGGACAGGGAATCCTACGAGCAGTACTTC. Protein product: CASRSRDRESYEQYF.

The chain recombines TRBV11-2 with TRBJ2-1; 7 bases fit TRBD1. Germline CDR1 is SGHAT and CDR2 is FQNNGV. J lost 8 bases, V lost 1 base, and 8 bases had no gene match. The CDR3 runs to 15 residues. In DNA form, the CDR3 reads TGTGCCAGCAGCTTAGTCGGACCAGGGGGAGATGAGCAGTTCTTC. Translated, it gives CASSLVGPGGDEQFF.

The J gene is TRBJ2-3, the V gene TRBV27; D is ambiguous. The CDR3 loop spans 12 amino acids. The germline gives CDR1 MNHEY, CDR2 SMNVEV (reference sequence). Trimming shortened V by 2 bases and J by 4 bases, and 4 bases separated the two germline ends. CDR3 amino acids: CASSLGSDTQYF. For the CDR3, the DNA is TGTGCCAGCAGTTTAGGGTCAGATACGCAGTATTTT.

The V and J genes are TRBV15 and TRBJ2-7, with D tentatively TRBD1 (6 bases). With 5 bases removed from V and 0 bases from J, the gap between germline ends came to 14 bases. This CDR3 comprises 15 residues. Germline loops: CDR1 LNHNV, CDR2 YYDKDF (reference sequence). The CDR3 is CATSRSTGLSYEQYF. The CDR3 DNA is TGTGCCACCAGCCGATCGACAGGCCTCTCCTACGAGCAGTACTTC. Full variable domain (outside the CDR3, taken from reference TRBV15 and TRBJ2-7): DAMVIQNPRYQVTQFGKPVTLSCSQTLNHNVMYWYQQKSSQAPKLLFHYYDKDFNNEADTPDNFQSRRPNTSFCFLDIRSPGLGDTAMYLCATSRSTGLSYEQYFGPGTRLTVT.

The J gene is TRBJ2-7, the V gene TRBV5-1, with 10 bases identical to TRBD2. The germline CDR1 and CDR2 sequences are SGHRS and YFSETQ. V shed 0 bases, J shed 3 bases, and the junction held 3 bases outside the gene matches. The CDR3 loop spans 15 amino acids. CDR3 DNA: TGCGCCAGCAGCTTGGAGGCTAGCGGGAGCTACGAGCAGTACTTC. Protein product: CASSLEASGSYEQYF.

The chain combines TRBV5-6 with TRBJ2-1; TRBD1 matches at 7 bases. CDR1 is SGHDT, CDR2 YYEEEE, per germline. The length of the CDR3 is 17 residues. The trim removed 2 bases at V and 8 bases at J, leaving 16 bases unmatched. CDR3 residues: CASSFWQGDSIWDEQFF. As DNA, the CDR3 is TGTGCCAGCAGCTTTTGGCAGGGGGATAGTATATGGGATGAGCAGTTCTTC. The full variable domain, its missing parts supplied by reference TRBV5-6 and TRBJ2-1, is DAGVTQSPTHLIKTRGQQVTLRCSPKSGHDTVSWYQQALGQGPQFIFQYYEEEERQRGNFPDRFSGHQFPNYSSELNVNALLLGDSALYLCASSFWQGDSIWDEQFFGPGTRLTVL.

The CDR3: CASSLTAQKPSNEQFF. The CDR3 DNA reads as TGTGCCAGCAGCCTTACCGCGCAGAAACCCTCCAATGAGCAGTTCTTC. This chain joins TRBV4-2 and TRBJ2-1; no reliable D call. Trimming removed 4 bases at V and 6 bases at J, with 19 bases between. The V gene's germline CDR1 is LGHNA and CDR2 YNFKEQ. There are 16 residues in the CDR3.

Here the CDR3 DNA reads TGTGCCAGCAGCCCTGGACAGGGTGAAGGTGGAGCTTTCTTT. This translates into CASSPGQGEGGAFF. V and J are TRBV7-8 and TRBJ1-1; 8 positions match TRBD1. V lost 5 bases and J lost 10; bases outside the gene matches: 12. In germline, CDR1 is SGHVS, CDR2 FQNEAQ. This CDR3 region has 14 residues.

This chain links TRBV13 with TRBJ2-6; TRBD1 aligns across 7 bases. This CDR3 contains 21 residues. V shed 5 bases, J shed 0 bases, and the junction held 19 bases outside the gene matches. CDR1 and CDR2 from the germline V gene are PRHDT and FYEKMQ (reference sequence). CDR3 region: CASSHNINSGTDRSGANVLTF. In DNA, the CDR3 is TGTGCCAGCAGCCACAACATAAATTCCGGGACAGACCGCTCTGGGGCCAACGTCCTGACTTTC.

The chain is built from TRBV6-1 and TRBJ2-3, with a tentative D call TRBD1 (6 bases). The germline V and J ends were trimmed by 2 bases and 6 bases, with 15 bases remaining between them. Germline values: CDR1 MNHNS, CDR2 SASEGT. The CDR3 sequence is 15 residues long. The CDR3 region is CASSEPRGHPDTQYF. CDR3 DNA sequence: TGTGCCAGCAGTGAACCCCGGGGACACCCTGATACGCAGTATTTT.

V gene TRBV28 combines with J gene TRBJ2-2, with D perhaps TRBD2 (6 bases). Trimming shortened V by 5 bases and J by 7 bases, and 8 bases separated the two germline ends. The CDR3 runs to 12 residues. In germline, CDR1 is MDHEN, CDR2 SYDVKM. The CDR3 spells CASSPSDGELFF. The CDR3 DNA follows: TGTGCCAGCAGTCCTAGCGACGGGGAGCTGTTTTTT.

This clone was observed a few times. V gene TRBV2 combines with J gene TRBJ2-2; D perhaps matches TRBD1 (5 bases). The CDR3 sequence is 14 residues long. Trimming stripped 8 bases from V and 2 bases from J, with 12 bases between. Germline V gene lookup returns CDR1 SNHLY and CDR2 FYNNEI. CDR3 sequence: CASGAEANTGELFF. The DNA for the CDR3 is TGTGCCAGCGGGGCAGAAGCAAACACCGGGGAGCTGTTTTTT.

The chain uses TRBV9 and TRBJ2-7; D is possibly TRBD2 (5 bases). V shed 0 bases and J shed 6 bases, with 10 bases lying between them. CDR1 is SGDLS, CDR2 YYNGEE, per germline. There are 13 residues in the CDR3. CDR3 residues: CASSVGGQTEQYF. DNA for the CDR3: TGTGCCAGCAGCGTAGGAGGGCAGACCGAGCAGTACTTC. Looking up the rest from reference TRBV9 and TRBJ2-7 gives the full variable domain: DSGVTQTPKHLITATGQRVTLRCSPRSGDLSVYWYQQSLDQGLQFLIQYYNGEERAKGNILERFSAQQFPDLHSELNLSSLELGDSALYFCASSVGGQTEQYFGPGTRLTVT.

The genes are TRBV25-1 and TRBJ1-2; possibly TRBD1 for D (6 bases). Germline V gives CDR1 MGHDK, CDR2 SYGVNS. The CDR3 has 15 residues. V gave up 2 bases and J gave up 4 bases, with 14 bases separating them. The CDR3 bases are TGTGCCAGCAGTGAAAGAACAGGGTTGGGCTATGGCTACACCTTC. It translates to CASSERTGLGYGYTF.

The gene calls are TRBV4-3 and TRBJ2-3; TRBD2 agrees at 10 bases. The CDR3 runs 16 residues. The V gene's germline CDR1 is LGHNA and CDR2 YSLEER. The junction had 7 bases not matched to a gene; V was cut back by 1 base and J by 6 bases. CDR3 DNA: TGCGCCAGCAGCCAAGTTCCAGCGGGAGGGAGTGATACGCAGTATTTT. It yields the protein CASSQVPAGGSDTQYF.

The chain combines TRBV29-1 with TRBJ2-6; D is uncertain. V was cut by 4 bases and J by 1 base, with 5 bases left in between. The CDR3 is 13 residues long. Germline CDR1 is SQVTM and CDR2 is ANQGSEA. DNA for the CDR3: TGCAGCGTTGTTGGATCTGGGGCCAACGTCCTGACTTTC. It yields the protein CSVVGSGANVLTF. Looking up the rest from reference TRBV29-1 and TRBJ2-6 gives the full variable domain: SAVISQKPSRDICQRGTSLTIQCQVDSQVTMMFWYRQQPGQSLTLIATANQGSEATYESGFVIDKFPISRPNLTFSTLTVSNMSPEDSSIYLCSVVGSGANVLTFGAGSRLTVL.